This is a list of T cell receptor beta chains from one sample in a study of blood T cell repertoires in COVID-19. Measured with immunoSEQ multiplex PCR; TCRdb has only the in-frame clones, and not every one. In the table there are about 190,000 clones, about 78% of which are singletons. Material for sequencing was PBMCs or T cells enriched from blood (not recorded which). The receptors originated from a woman between 45 and 60 years old who had recovered from COVID-19. The conserved cysteine and the conserved F or W are not part of the CDR3 here.

TRBV7-2	ASSQGLQQF
TRBV20-1	SAQRAYEQY
TRBV25-1	ASSEGGAYGYT
TRBV7-2	ASSHLTSGGRNEQF
TRBV5-1	ASSLASTNEKLF
TRBV24-1	ATSDVHNRDSNYGYT
TRBV2	ASRGRGYNEQF
TRBV29-1	SVEGTGTETQY
TRBV6-5	ASSWDLRTQF
TRBV9	ASSVQGELQETQY
TRBV19	ASSIQGQGSEGYT
TRBV15	ATSRDQGTGYGYT
TRBV9	ASSGGQGIGEQY
TRBV11-1	ASTTRTGPNSPLH
TRBV14	ASSQVASGAYEQY
TRBV9	ASSVVPDNSPLH
TRBV24-1	ATSDPRVGIGGYT
TRBV7-8	ASSTSGGGYT
TRBV5-1	ASSLRQGTDTQY
TRBV18	ASSKDRAAYEQY
TRBV24-1	ATSDEGLAGGPYNEQF
TRBV27	ASSLEGQGKNIQY
TRBV5-5	ASSGGGFIEQY
TRBV5-4	ASSTGGRDTGELF
TRBV2	ASRTDRAEPQH
TRBV11-2	ASSWGLAGDSTPY
TRBV28	ASNTPIAASGRGEQY
TRBV10-3	AISDFTGTDNEQF
TRBV27	ASRQTTNLPYEQY
TRBV6-1	ASSEGVGTGWGGYT
TRBV4-1	ASSQDGRGGQF
TRBV18	ASSSKLAGAYNEQF
TRBV28	ASSSSQAYQPQH
TRBV19	ASSGIQGESEKLF
TRBV27	ASSRGRGNTEAF
TRBV27	ASSWTGYGYT
TRBV28	ASSTTGSNEKLF
TRBV30	AWRWKGIGETQY
TRBV5-1	ASSWESVSEQY
TRBV7-9	ASSLLSQAAGDTQY
TRBV7-3	ASSVTAGSTGELF
TRBV5-6	ATNTEGDTEAF
TRBV19	ASSRQGQANTEAF
TRBV6-2/TRBV6-3	ASSLKTGGEQY
TRBV5-1	ASSLMDSAGGGSDTQY
TRBV19	ASSLKAGIYEQY
TRBV24-1	ATSDLGTGAGELF
TRBV5-1	ASSLVLTGEGYT
TRBV10-3	AISESELAGGSY
TRBV6-2/TRBV6-3	ASSKPLAGLLGEQF
TRBV4-1	ASSQDRRQGYEQY
TRBV27	ASSRLGAYEQY
TRBV4-1	ASSHGTGAYEQY